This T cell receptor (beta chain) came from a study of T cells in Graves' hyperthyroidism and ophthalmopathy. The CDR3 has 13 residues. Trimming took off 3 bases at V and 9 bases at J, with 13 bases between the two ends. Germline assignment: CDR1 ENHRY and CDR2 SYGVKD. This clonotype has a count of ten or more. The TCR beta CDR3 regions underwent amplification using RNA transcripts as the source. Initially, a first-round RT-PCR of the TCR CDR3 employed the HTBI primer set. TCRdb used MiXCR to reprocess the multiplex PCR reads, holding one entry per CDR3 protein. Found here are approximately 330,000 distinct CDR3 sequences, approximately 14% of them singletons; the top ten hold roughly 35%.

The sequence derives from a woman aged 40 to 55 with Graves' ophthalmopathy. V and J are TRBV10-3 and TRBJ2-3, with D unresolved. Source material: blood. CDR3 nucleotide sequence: TGTGCCATCAGTGATCTTGAACACATGACGCAGTATTTT. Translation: CAISDLEHMTQYF.